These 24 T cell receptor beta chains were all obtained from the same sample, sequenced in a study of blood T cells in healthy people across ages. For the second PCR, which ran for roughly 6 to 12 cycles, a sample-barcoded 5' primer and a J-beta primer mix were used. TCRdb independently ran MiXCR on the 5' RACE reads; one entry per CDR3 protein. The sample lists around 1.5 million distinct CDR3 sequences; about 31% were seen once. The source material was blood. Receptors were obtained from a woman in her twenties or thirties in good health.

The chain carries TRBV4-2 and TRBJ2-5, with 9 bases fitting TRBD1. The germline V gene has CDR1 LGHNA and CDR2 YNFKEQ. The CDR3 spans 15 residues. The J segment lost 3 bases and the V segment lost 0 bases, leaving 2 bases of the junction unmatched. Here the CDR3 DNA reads TGTGCCAGCAGCCAAGATACAGGGGGCGAAGAGACCCAGTACTTC. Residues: CASSQDTGGEETQYF.

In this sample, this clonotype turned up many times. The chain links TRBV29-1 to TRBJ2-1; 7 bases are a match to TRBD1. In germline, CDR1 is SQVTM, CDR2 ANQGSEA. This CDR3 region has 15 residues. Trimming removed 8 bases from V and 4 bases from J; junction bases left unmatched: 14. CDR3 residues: CSTLGRTGNYNEQFF. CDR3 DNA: TGCAGCACCCTGGGCCGGACAGGAAATTACAATGAGCAGTTCTTC.

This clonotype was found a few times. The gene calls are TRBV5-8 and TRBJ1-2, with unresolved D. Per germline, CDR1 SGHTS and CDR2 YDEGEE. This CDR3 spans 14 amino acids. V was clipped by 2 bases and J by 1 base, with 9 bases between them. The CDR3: CASSFPRGNYGYTF. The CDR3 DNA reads TGTGCCAGCAGCTTTCCCCGGGGTAACTATGGCTACACCTTC.

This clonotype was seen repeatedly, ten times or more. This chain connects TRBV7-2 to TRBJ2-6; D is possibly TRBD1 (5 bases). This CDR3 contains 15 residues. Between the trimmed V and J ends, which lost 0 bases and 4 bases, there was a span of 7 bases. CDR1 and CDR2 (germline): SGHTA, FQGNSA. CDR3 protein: CASSLAGAGANVLTF. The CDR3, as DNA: TGTGCCAGCAGCTTAGCAGGGGCCGGGGCCAACGTCCTGACTTTC.

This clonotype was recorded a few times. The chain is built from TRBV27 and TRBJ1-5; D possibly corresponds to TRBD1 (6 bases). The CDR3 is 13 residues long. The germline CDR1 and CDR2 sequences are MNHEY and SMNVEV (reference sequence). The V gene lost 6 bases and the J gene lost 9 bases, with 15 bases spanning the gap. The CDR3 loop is CASRPQGPGPQHF. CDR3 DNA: TGTGCCAGCAGGCCTCAGGGGCCAGGGCCCCAGCATTTT.

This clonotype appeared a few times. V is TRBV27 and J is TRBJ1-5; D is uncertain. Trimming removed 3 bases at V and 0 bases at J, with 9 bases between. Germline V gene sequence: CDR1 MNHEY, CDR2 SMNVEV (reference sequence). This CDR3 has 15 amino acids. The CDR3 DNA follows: TGTGCCAGCAGTTTTTATAGAGATAGCAATCAGCCCCAGCATTTT. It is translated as CASSFYRDSNQPQHF.

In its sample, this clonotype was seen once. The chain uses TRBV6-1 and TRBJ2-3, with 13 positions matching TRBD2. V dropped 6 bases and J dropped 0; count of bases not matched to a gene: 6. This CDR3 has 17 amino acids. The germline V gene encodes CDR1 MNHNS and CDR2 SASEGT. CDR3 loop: CASRPRTSGGSTDTQYF. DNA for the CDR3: TGTGCCAGCAGACCTCGGACTAGCGGGGGAAGCACAGATACGCAGTATTTT.

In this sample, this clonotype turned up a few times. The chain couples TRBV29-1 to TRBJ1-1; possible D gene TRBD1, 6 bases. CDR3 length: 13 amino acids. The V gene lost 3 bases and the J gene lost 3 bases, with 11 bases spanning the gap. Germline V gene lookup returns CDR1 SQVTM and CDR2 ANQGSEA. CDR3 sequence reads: CSVESYRDTEAFF. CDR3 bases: TGCAGCGTTGAGTCGTACAGGGACACTGAAGCTTTCTTT.

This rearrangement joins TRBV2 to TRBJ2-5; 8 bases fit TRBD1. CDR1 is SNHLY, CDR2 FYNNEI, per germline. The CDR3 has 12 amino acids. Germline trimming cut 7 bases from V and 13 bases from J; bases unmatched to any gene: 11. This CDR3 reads CASMGTGLPPYF. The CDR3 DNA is TGTGCCAGCATGGGGACAGGACTACCCCCGTACTTC.

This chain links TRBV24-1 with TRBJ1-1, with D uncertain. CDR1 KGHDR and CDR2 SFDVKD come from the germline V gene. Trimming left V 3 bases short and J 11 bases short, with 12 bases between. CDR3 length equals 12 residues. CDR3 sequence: CATSDPNVGAFF. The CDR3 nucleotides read TGTGCCACCAGTGATCCTAACGTGGGGGCTTTCTTT.

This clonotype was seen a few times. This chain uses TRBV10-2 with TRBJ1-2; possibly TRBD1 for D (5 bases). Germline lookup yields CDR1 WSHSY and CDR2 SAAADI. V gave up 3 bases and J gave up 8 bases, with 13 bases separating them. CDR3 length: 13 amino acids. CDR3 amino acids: CASSDPGMGGYTF. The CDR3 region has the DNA TGCGCCAGCAGTGACCCAGGGATGGGGGGCTACACCTTC.

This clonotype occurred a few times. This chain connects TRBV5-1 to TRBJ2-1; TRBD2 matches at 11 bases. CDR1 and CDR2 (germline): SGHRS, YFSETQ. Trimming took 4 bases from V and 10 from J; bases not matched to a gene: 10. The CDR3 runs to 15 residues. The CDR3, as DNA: TGCGCCAGCAGCCCGATTAGCGGGAGGGCCGGGGAGCAGTTCTTC. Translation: CASSPISGRAGEQFF. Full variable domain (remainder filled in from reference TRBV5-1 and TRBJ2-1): KAGVTQTPRYLIKTRGQQVTLSCSPISGHRSVSWYQQTPGQGLQFLFEYFSETQRNKGNFPGRFSGRQFSNSRSEMNVSTLELGDSALYLCASSPISGRAGEQFFGPGTRLTVL.

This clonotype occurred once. CDR3 sequence reads: CASKGGVKNEQFF. In nucleotides, the CDR3 is TGTGCCAGCAAAGGCGGGGTAAAGAATGAGCAGTTCTTC. The J gene is TRBJ2-1, the V gene TRBV6-5; TRBD2 might be the D (6 bases). This CDR3 comprises 13 residues. The V gene lost 7 bases and the J gene lost 7 bases, with 14 bases spanning the gap. The germline gives CDR1 MNHEY, CDR2 SVGAGI.

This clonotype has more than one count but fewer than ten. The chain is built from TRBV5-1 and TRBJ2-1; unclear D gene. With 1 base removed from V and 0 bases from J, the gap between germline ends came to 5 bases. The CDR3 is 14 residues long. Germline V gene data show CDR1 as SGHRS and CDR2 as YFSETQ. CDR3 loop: CASSLQYSYNEQFF. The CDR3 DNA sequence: TGCGCCAGCAGCTTGCAGTACTCCTACAATGAGCAGTTCTTC.

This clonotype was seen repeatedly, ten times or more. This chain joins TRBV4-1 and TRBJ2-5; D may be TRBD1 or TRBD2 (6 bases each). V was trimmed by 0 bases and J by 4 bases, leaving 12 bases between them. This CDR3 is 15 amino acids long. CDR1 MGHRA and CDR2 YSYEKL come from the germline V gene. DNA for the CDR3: TGCGCCAGCAGCCAAGATCAAGGGGGGCGAGAGACCCAGTACTTC. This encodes CASSQDQGGRETQYF.

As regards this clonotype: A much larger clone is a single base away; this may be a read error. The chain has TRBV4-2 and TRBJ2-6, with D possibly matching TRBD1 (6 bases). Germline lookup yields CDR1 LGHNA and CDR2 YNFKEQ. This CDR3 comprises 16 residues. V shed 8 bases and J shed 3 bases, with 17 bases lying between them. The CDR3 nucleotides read TGTGCCAGCGGCGTCCACAGGGCTGGTGGGGCCAACGTCCTGACTTTC. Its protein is CASGVHRAGGANVLTF.

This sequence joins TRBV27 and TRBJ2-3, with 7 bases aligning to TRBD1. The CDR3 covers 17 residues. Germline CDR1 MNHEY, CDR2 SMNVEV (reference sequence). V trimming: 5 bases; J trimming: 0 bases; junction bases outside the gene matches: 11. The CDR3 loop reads CASSQETGPISTDTQYF. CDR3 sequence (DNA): TGTGCCAGCAGTCAAGAGACAGGGCCGATAAGCACAGATACGCAGTATTTT.

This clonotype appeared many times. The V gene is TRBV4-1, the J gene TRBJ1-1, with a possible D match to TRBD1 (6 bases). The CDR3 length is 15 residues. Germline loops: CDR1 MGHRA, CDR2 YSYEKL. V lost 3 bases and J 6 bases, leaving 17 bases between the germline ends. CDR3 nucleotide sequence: TGCGCCAGCAGCCAGTCAGGGGCTTCTAGCGCTGAAGCTTTCTTT. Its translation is CASSQSGASSAEAFF.

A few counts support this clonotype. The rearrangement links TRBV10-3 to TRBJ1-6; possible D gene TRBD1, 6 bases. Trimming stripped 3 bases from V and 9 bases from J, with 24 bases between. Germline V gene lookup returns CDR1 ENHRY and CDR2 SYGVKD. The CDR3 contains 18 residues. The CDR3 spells CAISDSTRGQGFSSPLHF. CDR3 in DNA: TGTGCCATCAGTGATAGTACTCGGGGGCAGGGATTTAGTTCACCCCTCCACTTT.

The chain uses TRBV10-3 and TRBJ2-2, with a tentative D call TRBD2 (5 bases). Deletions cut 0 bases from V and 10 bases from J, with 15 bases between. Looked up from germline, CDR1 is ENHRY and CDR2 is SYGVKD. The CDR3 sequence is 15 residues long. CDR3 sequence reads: CAISESTNPTVELFF. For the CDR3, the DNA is TGTGCCATCAGTGAGTCGACTAACCCGACGGTGGAGCTGTTTTTT.

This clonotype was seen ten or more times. In nucleotides, the CDR3 is TGTGCCAGCAGCCAAGATCCCCAGGCGCCCTCCTACAATGAGCAGTTCTTC. Translating it yields CASSQDPQAPSYNEQFF. V usage is TRBV4-2 and J usage is TRBJ2-1, with D unresolved. The CDR3 extends over 17 amino acids. The V end lost 0 bases, the J end lost 0 bases, and 12 bases lay between the germline ends. CDR1 and CDR2 from the germline V gene are LGHNA and YNFKEQ.

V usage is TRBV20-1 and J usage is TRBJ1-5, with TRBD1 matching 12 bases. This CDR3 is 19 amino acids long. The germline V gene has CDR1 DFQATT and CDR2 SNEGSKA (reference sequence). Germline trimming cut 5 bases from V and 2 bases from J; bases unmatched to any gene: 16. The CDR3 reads CSAPLAGDRGPGGNQPQHF. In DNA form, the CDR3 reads TGCAGTGCTCCTTTAGCGGGGGACAGGGGGCCTGGGGGCAATCAGCCCCAGCATTTT.

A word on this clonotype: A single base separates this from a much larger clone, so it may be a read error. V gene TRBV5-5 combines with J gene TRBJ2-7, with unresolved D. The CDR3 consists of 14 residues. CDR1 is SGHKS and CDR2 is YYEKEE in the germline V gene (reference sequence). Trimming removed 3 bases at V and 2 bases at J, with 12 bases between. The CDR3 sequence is CASSWVAAAYEQYF. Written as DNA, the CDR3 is TGTGCCAGCAGCTGGGTGGCAGCTGCCTACGAGCAGTACTTC.

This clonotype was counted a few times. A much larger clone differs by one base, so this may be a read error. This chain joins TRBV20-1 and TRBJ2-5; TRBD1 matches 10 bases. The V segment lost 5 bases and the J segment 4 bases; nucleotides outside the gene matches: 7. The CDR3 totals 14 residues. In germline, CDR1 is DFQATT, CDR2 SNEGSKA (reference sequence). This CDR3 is CSAPPRTGGETQYF. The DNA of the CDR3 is TGCAGTGCTCCCCCGAGGACAGGGGGAGAGACCCAGTACTTC.